This TCR beta chain was recovered during a study of molecular identifiers for immune sequencing clone quantification. There are 12 residues in the CDR3. V was clipped by 3 bases and J by 4 bases, with 8 bases between them. Germline CDR1 reads DFQATT; CDR2 reads SNEGSKA (reference sequence). MiXCR, run by TCRdb on the PCR reads, gives a single entry per CDR3 protein. Of roughly 300,000 distinct CDR3 sequences detected, roughly 23% appear once; the ten largest clones hold 0.65% to 0.75%. This clonotype was seen repeatedly, ten times or more. The receptor was isolated from a human donor in good health. Some libraries in this study had Jurkat cell RNA spiked in. The J gene is TRBJ2-3, the V gene TRBV20-1; possibly TRBD2 for D (6 bases). The sequenced sample was naive CD8+ T cells from blood, with Jurkat cell RNA spiked in. Subset indicated: FACS-sorted CD8+CD4-CCR7+CD45RA+ naive T cells. CDR3 sequence reads: CSARGEADTQYF. Written as DNA, the CDR3 is TGCAGTGCTAGGGGGGAGGCAGATACGCAGTATTTT.